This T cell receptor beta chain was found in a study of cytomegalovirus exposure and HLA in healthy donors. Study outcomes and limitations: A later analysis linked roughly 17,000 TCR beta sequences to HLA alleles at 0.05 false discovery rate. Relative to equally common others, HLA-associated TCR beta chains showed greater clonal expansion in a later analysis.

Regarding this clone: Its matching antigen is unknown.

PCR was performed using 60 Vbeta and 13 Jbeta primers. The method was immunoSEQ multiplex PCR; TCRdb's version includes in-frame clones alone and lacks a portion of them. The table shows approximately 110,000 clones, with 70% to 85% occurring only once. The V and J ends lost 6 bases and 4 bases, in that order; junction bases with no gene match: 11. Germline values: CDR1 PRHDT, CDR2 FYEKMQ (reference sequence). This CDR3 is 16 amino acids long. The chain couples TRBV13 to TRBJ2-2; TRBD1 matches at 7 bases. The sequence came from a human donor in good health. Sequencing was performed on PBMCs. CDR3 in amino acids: CASRPLGTVVTGELFF. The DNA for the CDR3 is TGTGCCAGCAGGCCCTTGGGGACAGTTGTCACCGGGGAGCTGTTTTTT.